One sample yielded the 20 T cell receptor beta chains listed below, sequenced in a study of cytomegalovirus exposure and HLA in healthy donors. The study ran its PCR with 60 Vbeta and 13 Jbeta primers. TCRdb keeps only in-frame clones here, not all; method: immunoSEQ multiplex PCR. The sample shows approximately 200,000 clones, more than 60% of them seen only once. The sequenced sample consisted of PBMCs. The source is a girl aged 2-9 years in good health and CMV-seronegative.

The gene calls are TRBV6-1 and TRBJ1-5, with 8 bases that match TRBD1. This CDR3 region has 15 residues. V dropped 8 bases and J dropped 1; count of bases not matched to a gene: 7. From germline, CDR1 is MNHNS and CDR2 SASEGT. The CDR3 coding sequence is TGTGCCAGCCGTTTCAGGGGGCCGAGCAATCAGCCCCAGCATTTT. Protein sequence: CASRFRGPSNQPQHF.

The chain employs TRBV6-1 and TRBJ2-6; D is perhaps TRBD1 (6 bases). Looked up from germline, CDR1 is MNHNS and CDR2 is SASEGT. There are 15 residues in the CDR3. The ends were cut back, 11 bases at V and 4 bases at J, with 18 bases in the middle. The CDR3 sequence: CAGHQGGTGANVLTF. CDR3 DNA sequence: TGTGCCGGCCATCAAGGGGGTACCGGGGCCAACGTCCTGACTTTC.

The V and J genes are TRBV7-7 and TRBJ2-7, with D possibly matching TRBD2 (6 bases). The CDR3 length is 14 residues. Trimming shortened V by 5 bases and J by 4 bases, and 15 bases separated the two germline ends. Germline-derived CDR1 and CDR2 are SSHAT and FNYEAQ (reference sequence). CDR3 sequence (DNA): TGTGCCAGCAGCCTCAGTGTGGGGACTTACGAGCAGTACTTC. It yields the protein CASSLSVGTYEQYF. Combining the CDR3 with reference TRBV7-7 and TRBJ2-7 gives the whole variable domain GAGVSQSPRYKVTKRGQDVTLRCDPISSHATLYWYQQALGQGPEFLTYFNYEAQPDKSGLPSDRFSAERPEGSISTLTIQRTEQRDSAMYRCASSLSVGTYEQYFGPGTRLTVT.

CDR3 nucleotides: TGCGCCAGCAGCCAATTAGGAGGGCGTCGGGATAGGGACTATGGCTACACCTTC. It specifies CASSQLGGRRDRDYGYTF. The chain couples TRBV4-1 to TRBJ1-2; D not resolved. The CDR3 covers 18 residues. Deletions cut 2 bases from V and 3 bases from J, with 22 bases between. Germline loops: CDR1 MGHRA, CDR2 YSYEKL.

The gene calls are TRBV5-6 and TRBJ1-1; tentatively, D is TRBD1 (5 bases). Between the trimmed V and J ends, which lost 4 bases and 4 bases, there was a span of 14 bases. Germline lookup yields CDR1 SGHDT and CDR2 YYEEEE. The CDR3 runs 14 residues. The CDR3 loop reads CASSLPMGGTEAFF. Written as DNA, the CDR3 is TGTGCCAGCAGCCTCCCGATGGGGGGCACTGAAGCTTTCTTT.

This chain uses TRBV7-9 with TRBJ2-2; no clear D. The V end was cut by 3 bases, the J end by 3 bases, with 23 bases between. This CDR3 is built from 19 residues. In germline, CDR1 is SEHNR, CDR2 FQNEAQ (reference sequence). The CDR3 sequence is CASSFPPGSLVLDTGELFF. The CDR3 DNA is TGTGCCAGCAGCTTTCCGCCAGGCAGTCTGGTCTTGGACACCGGGGAGCTGTTTTTT.

The gene calls are TRBV29-1 and TRBJ1-2; 7 bases match TRBD1. Germline CDR1 SQVTM, CDR2 ANQGSEA. The ends lost 2 bases at V and 4 bases at J; junction bases unmatched: 10. This CDR3 has 15 residues. The CDR3 DNA reads as TGCAGCGTTGAAAAGCGGACAGGTCGCTCCTATGGCTACACCTTC. It translates to CSVEKRTGRSYGYTF.

The chain couples TRBV5-1 to TRBJ2-2; 7 positions match TRBD2. Germline assignment: CDR1 SGHRS and CDR2 YFSETQ. V dropped 0 bases and J dropped 1; count of bases not matched to a gene: 3. The CDR3 runs to 16 residues. DNA for the CDR3: TGCGCCAGCAGCTTGGAAACGGGAGGGAACACCGGGGAGCTGTTTTTT. This sequence encodes CASSLETGGNTGELFF. Together with reference TRBV5-1 and TRBJ2-2, the CDR3 gives the full variable domain: KAGVTQTPRYLIKTRGQQVTLSCSPISGHRSVSWYQQTPGQGLQFLFEYFSETQRNKGNFPGRFSGRQFSNSRSEMNVSTLELGDSALYLCASSLETGGNTGELFFGEGSRLTVL.

This clone came up once. V and J are TRBV5-3 and TRBJ2-7; the D gene is possibly TRBD2 (6 bases). TRBV5-3 is noted as an ORF with a role that remains uncertain. The V end was cut by 1 base, the J end by 3 bases, with 17 bases between. The CDR3 spans 16 residues. The CDR3 nucleotides are TGTGCCAGAAGCTTGTTTACCGGGCTAGCGAGCTACGAGCAGTACTTC. Translating it yields CARSLFTGLASYEQYF.

V is TRBV2 and J is TRBJ2-7; D is perhaps TRBD2 (6 bases). The CDR3 extends over 15 amino acids. V gave up 3 bases and J gave up 9 bases, with 21 bases separating them. Germline CDR1 reads SNHLY; CDR2 reads FYNNEI. CDR3 coding DNA: TGTGCCAGCAGTGATTTTGGGCTAGCGACCCCTCGGCAGTACTTC. Residues: CASSDFGLATPRQYF.

The chain couples TRBV5-1 to TRBJ2-1; 13 bases fit TRBD2. The CDR3 contains 16 residues. Germline CDR1 SGHRS, CDR2 YFSETQ. With 4 bases clipped from V and 7 bases from J, the junction kept 8 bases outside the gene matches. The CDR3 loop is CASSPGLAGEWNEQFF. CDR3 coding DNA: TGCGCCAGCAGCCCTGGACTAGCGGGAGAGTGGAATGAGCAGTTCTTC.

The rearrangement links TRBV5-7 to TRBJ1-6, with 7 bases lining up with TRBD1. TRBV5-7 is classed as an ORF, of uncertain function. V was pared by 9 bases and J by 5 bases, with 5 bases of the junction left unmatched. The CDR3 consists of 13 residues. CDR3 in DNA: TGTGCCATGAGGGGGCAGGATAATTCACCCCTCCACTTT. It encodes CAMRGQDNSPLHF.

This rearrangement joins TRBV27 to TRBJ1-5; D possibly corresponds to TRBD1 (5 bases). Germline assignment: CDR1 MNHEY and CDR2 SMNVEV (reference sequence). There are 13 residues in the CDR3. Trimming shortened V by 5 bases and J by 4 bases, and 9 bases separated the two germline ends. The CDR3 DNA sequence: TGTGCCAGCAGTCGACAGCCTAATCAGCCCCAGCATTTT. It specifies CASSRQPNQPQHF.

In DNA form, the CDR3 reads TGTGCCAGCAGTGCTGAGGGGGCTGGAAACACCATATATTTT. Translating gives CASSAEGAGNTIYF. The chain combines TRBV6-1 with TRBJ1-3, with D possibly being TRBD1 (6 bases). Germline V lookup: CDR1 MNHNS, CDR2 SASEGT. Trimming took off 4 bases at V and 2 bases at J, with 9 bases between the two ends. The CDR3 is 14 amino acids.

The chain employs TRBV2 and TRBJ1-4; no clear D. The V end lost 5 bases, the J end lost 4 bases, and 14 bases lay between the germline ends. Germline V gene data show CDR1 as SNHLY and CDR2 as FYNNEI. The CDR3 length is 15 residues. DNA of the CDR3: TGTGCCAGCAGTTTAGTGAGCCTGTATAATGAAAAACTGTTTTTT. It yields the protein CASSLVSLYNEKLFF.

The V call is TRBV6-4, the J call TRBJ2-3; D ambiguous. The CDR3 contains 15 residues. Germline V lookup: CDR1 MRHNA, CDR2 SNTAGT. Trimming took 2 bases from V and 2 from J, leaving 11 bases between them. Here the CDR3 DNA reads TGTGCCAGCAGTGACCTATCCCTCTTCACAGATACGCAGTATTTT. It codes for CASSDLSLFTDTQYF.

In its sample, this clone was seen a few times. The chain recombines TRBV7-9 with TRBJ2-5; D is uncertain. This CDR3 is built from 18 residues. V shed 3 bases and J shed 5 bases, with 25 bases lying between them. Germline assignment: CDR1 SEHNR and CDR2 FQNEAQ (reference sequence). The CDR3 here is CASSFPPLWIPKAETQYF. CDR3 nucleotide sequence: TGTGCCAGCAGCTTCCCCCCCTTATGGATTCCTAAAGCGGAGACCCAGTACTTC.

The chain joins TRBV7-9 to TRBJ2-7, with TRBD1 matching over 8 bases. Germline V gene data show CDR1 as SEHNR and CDR2 as FQNEAQ (reference sequence). CDR3 length: 16 amino acids. The CDR3 sequence: CSCSPPGRTGLGEQYF. Here the CDR3 DNA reads TGTTCCTGCAGCCCCCCAGGGAGGACAGGGCTGGGGGAGCAGTACTTC.

This clone turned up a few times. The chain couples TRBV19 to TRBJ1-5, with a possible D match to TRBD1 (6 bases). Germline-derived CDR1 and CDR2 are LNHDA and SQIVND (reference sequence). The V gene lost 5 bases and the J gene lost 2 bases, with 16 bases spanning the gap. The CDR3 covers 16 residues. The CDR3 region is CASSLQGVGGNQPQHF. The CDR3, as DNA: TGTGCCAGTAGTTTACAGGGTGTTGGGGGCAATCAGCCCCAGCATTTT.

The gene calls are TRBV4-1 and TRBJ1-5; 9 nucleotides match TRBD1. CDR3 length: 18 residues. CDR1 and CDR2 (germline): MGHRA, YSYEKL. Germline trimming cut 6 bases from V and 4 bases from J; bases unmatched to any gene: 16. The CDR3 nucleotides read TGCGCCAGCAGGGAACCGGGACAGGGTATATTTTTTAATCAGCCCCAGCATTTT. Translating gives CASREPGQGIFFNQPQHF.